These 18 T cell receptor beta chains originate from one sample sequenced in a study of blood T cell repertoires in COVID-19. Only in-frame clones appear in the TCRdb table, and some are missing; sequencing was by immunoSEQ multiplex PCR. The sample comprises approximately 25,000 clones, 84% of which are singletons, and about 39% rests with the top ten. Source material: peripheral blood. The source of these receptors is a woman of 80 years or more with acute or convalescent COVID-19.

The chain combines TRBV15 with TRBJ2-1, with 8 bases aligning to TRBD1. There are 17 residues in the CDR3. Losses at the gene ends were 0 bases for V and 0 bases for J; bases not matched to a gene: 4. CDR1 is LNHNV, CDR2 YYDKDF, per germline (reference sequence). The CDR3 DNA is TGTGCCACCAGCAGAGAGACAGGGGTGAGCTCCTACAATGAGCAGTTCTTC. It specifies CATSRETGVSSYNEQFF.

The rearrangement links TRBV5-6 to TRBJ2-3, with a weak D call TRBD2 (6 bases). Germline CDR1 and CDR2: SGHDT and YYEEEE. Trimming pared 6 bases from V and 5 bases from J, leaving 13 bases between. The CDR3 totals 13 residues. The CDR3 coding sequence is TGTGCCAGCAACCTACCTAGCGTAGATACGCAGTATTTT. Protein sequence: CASNLPSVDTQYF.

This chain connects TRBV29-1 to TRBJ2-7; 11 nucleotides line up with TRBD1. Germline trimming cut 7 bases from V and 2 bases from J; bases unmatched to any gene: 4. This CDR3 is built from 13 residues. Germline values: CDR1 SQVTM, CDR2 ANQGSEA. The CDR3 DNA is TGCAGCGCGGGGGGACAGGGGGCCTACGAGCAGTACTTC. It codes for CSAGGQGAYEQYF.

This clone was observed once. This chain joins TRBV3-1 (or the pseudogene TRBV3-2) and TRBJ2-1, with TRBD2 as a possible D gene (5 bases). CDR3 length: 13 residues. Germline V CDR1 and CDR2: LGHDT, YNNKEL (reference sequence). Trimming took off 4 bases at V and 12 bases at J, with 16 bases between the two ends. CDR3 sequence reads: CASSPSREGRQFF. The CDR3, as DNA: TGTGCCAGCAGCCCGAGCCGGGAAGGCAGGCAGTTCTTC.

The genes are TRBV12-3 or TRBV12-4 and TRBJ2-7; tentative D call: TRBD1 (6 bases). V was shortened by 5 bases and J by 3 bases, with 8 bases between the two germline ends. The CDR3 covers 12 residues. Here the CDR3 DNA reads TGTGCCAGCAGTGCGGACAGCTACGAGCAGTACTTC. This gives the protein CASSADSYEQYF.

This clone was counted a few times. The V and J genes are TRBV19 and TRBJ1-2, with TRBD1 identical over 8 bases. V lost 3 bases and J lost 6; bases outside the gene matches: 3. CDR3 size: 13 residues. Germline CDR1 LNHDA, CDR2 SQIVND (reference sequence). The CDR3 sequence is CASSISGGDGYTF. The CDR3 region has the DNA TGTGCCAGTAGTATTTCAGGGGGCGATGGCTACACCTTC.

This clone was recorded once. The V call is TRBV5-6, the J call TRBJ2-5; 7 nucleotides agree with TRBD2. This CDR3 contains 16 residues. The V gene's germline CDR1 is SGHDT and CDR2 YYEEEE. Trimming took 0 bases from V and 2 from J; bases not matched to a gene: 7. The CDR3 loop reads CASSLEVRGTQETQYF. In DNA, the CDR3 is TGTGCCAGCAGCTTGGAGGTGCGGGGGACTCAAGAGACCCAGTACTTC. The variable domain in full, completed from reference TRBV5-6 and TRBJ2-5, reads DAGVTQSPTHLIKTRGQQVTLRCSPKSGHDTVSWYQQALGQGPQFIFQYYEEEERQRGNFPDRFSGHQFPNYSSELNVNALLLGDSALYLCASSLEVRGTQETQYFGPGTRLLVL.

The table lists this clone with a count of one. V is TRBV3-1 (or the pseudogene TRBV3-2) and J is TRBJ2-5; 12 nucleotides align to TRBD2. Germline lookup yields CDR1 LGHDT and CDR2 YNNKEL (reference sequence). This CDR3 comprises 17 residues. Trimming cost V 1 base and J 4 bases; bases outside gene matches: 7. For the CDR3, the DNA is TGTGCCAGCAGCCAAGGAAGGGGACTAGCGGGTCCAGAGACCCAGTACTTC. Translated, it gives CASSQGRGLAGPETQYF.

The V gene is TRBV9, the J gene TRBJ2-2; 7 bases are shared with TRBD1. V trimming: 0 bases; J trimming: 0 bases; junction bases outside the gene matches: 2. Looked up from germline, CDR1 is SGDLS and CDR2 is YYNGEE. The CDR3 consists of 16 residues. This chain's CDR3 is CASSVAQGANTGELFF. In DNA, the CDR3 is TGTGCCAGCAGCGTAGCGCAGGGGGCGAACACCGGGGAGCTGTTTTTT.

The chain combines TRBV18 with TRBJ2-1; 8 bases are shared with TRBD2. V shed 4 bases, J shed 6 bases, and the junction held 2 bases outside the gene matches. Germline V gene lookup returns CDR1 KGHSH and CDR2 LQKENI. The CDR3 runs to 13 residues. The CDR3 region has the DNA TGTGCCAGCTCACAGGGACTAGTCAATGAGCAGTTCTTC. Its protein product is CASSQGLVNEQFF.

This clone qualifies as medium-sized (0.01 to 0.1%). The CDR3 here is CASSPSQGSSYNEQFF. CDR3 DNA sequence: TGCGCCAGCAGCCCCTCCCAGGGCAGCTCCTACAATGAGCAGTTCTTC. This sequence joins TRBV4-1 and TRBJ2-1, with D perhaps matching TRBD1 (5 bases). This CDR3 contains 16 residues. V dropped 4 bases and J dropped 0 bases, with 13 bases sitting between them. The germline V gene has CDR1 MGHRA and CDR2 YSYEKL.

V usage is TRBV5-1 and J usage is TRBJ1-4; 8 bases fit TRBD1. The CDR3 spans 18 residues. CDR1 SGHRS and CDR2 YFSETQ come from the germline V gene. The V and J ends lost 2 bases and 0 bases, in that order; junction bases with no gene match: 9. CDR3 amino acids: CASSLRGQGAATNEKLFF. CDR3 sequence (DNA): TGCGCCAGCAGCTTACGGGGCCAGGGGGCGGCAACTAATGAAAAACTGTTTTTT.

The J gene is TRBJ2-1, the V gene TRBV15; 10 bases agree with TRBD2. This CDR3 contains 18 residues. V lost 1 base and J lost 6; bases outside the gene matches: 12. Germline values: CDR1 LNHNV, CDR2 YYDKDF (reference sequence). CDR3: CATSRVTSGVRGVNEQFF. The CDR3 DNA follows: TGTGCCACCAGCAGAGTTACTAGCGGGGTCCGCGGGGTCAATGAGCAGTTCTTC.

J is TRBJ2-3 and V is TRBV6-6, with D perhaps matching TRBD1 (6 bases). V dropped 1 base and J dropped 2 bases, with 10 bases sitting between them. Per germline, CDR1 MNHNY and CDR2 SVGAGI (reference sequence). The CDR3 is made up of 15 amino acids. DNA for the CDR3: TGTGCCAGCAGTTACTTAACAGGGATCACAGATACGCAGTATTTT. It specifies CASSYLTGITDTQYF.

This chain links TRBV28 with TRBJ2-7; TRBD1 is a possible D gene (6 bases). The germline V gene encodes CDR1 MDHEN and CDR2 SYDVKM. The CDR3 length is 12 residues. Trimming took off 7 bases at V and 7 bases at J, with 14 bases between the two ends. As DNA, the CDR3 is TGTGCCAGCATGCCAGGGGTGAGGGAGCAGTACTTC. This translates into CASMPGVREQYF.

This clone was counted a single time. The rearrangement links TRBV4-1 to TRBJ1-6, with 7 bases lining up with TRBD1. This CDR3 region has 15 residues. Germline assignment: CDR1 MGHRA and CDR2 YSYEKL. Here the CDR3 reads CALREGGGRNSPLHF. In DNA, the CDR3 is TGCGCGCTACGGGAAGGGGGCGGCCGTAATTCACCCCTCCACTTT.

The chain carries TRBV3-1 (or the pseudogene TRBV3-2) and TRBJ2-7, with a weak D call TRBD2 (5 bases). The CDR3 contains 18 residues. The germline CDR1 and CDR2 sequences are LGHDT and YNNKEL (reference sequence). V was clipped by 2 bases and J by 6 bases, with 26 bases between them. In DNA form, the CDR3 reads TGTGCCAGCAGCCAACCCCCTAGGCGTCCGGGAAGTTGGGGCGAGCAGTACTTC. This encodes CASSQPPRRPGSWGEQYF.

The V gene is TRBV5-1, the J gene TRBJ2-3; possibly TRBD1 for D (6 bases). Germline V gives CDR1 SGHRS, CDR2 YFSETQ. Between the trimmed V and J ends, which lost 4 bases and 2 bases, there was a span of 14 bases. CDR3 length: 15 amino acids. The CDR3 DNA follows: TGCGCCAGCAGCAAGCCGGGACAAATCACAGATACGCAGTATTTT. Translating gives CASSKPGQITDTQYF. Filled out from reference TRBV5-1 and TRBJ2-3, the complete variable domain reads KAGVTQTPRYLIKTRGQQVTLSCSPISGHRSVSWYQQTPGQGLQFLFEYFSETQRNKGNFPGRFSGRQFSNSRSEMNVSTLELGDSALYLCASSKPGQITDTQYFGPGTRLTVL.